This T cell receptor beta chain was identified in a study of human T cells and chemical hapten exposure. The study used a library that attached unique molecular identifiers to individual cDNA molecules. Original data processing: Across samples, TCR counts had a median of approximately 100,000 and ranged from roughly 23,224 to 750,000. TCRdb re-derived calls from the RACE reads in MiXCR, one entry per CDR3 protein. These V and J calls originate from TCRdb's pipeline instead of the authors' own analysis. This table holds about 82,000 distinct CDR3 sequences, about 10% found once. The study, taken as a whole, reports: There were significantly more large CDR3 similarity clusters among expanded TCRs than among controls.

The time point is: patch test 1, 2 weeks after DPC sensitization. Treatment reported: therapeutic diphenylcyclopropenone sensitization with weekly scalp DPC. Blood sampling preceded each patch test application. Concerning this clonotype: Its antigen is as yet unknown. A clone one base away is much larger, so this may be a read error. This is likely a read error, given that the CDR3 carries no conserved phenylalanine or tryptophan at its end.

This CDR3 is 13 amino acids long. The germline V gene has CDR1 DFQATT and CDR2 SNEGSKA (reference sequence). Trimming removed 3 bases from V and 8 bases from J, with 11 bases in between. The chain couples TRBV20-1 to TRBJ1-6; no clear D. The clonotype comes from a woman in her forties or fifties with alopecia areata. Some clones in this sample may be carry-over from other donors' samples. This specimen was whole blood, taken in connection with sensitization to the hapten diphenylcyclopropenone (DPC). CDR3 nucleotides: TGCAGTGCTAGGGGCACGTTATATTCACCCCTCCACTAT. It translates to CSARGTLYSPLHY.